One TCR beta chain is described in this entry. The antigen is unknown. Repertoires were generated with immunoSEQ multiplex PCR, while TCRdb's copy carries only in-frame clones and drops some. The sample shows 250,000 to 350,000 clones, less than 85% of them seen only once. V lost 4 bases and J lost 2, with 17 bases in between. The CDR3 runs 16 residues. Germline lookup yields CDR1 LGHNA and CDR2 YSLEER. As input for TCR beta libraries, about 1.8 micrograms of genomic DNA came from cryopreserved PBMCs. This entry belongs to a study of cytotoxic CD8 clonotypes in ibrutinib-treated CLL. Overall study context: Patients attained roughly 25 partial and 2 complete responses; at median around 5.5 years, roughly 15 remained remitted while roughly 12 progressed. Study-wide results and caveats: Sample timing was unmatched between remission and later-progressing patients; lymph nodes unstudied.

The sample consisted of PBMCs, taken at disease progression, from a patient treated with ibrutinib. The V and J genes are TRBV4-3 and TRBJ1-2; a weak D match, TRBD1 (6 bases). The sequence derives from a human donor with chronic lymphocytic leukemia. The CDR3: CASSPLGGGENYGYTF. DNA for the CDR3: TGCGCCAGCAGCCCCCTGGGTGGGGGCGAAAACTATGGCTACACCTTC.